The rows below give T cell receptor beta chains drawn from one sample of a study of T cells after yellow fever vaccination. TCRdb reanalysed the 5' RACE reads using MiXCR and keeps one entry per CDR3 protein. Seen here are some 500,000 distinct CDR3 sequences, roughly 12% observed once, and the top ten hold over 13%. The source material was PBMCs, sampled on the day of the yellow fever booster vaccination. The receptor set was obtained from a man aged 25-40 years who received the YFV17D yellow fever vaccine. Each CDR3 is given with its conserved first and last residue. The order of the fields is V gene, J gene, CDR3 protein.

>TRBV7-2|TRBJ2-5
CASSLRPEETQYF
>TRBV6-2/TRBV6-3|TRBJ2-1
CASGDWNNEQFF
>TRBV18|TRBJ1-1
CASSAGVRNTEAFF
>TRBV20-1|TRBJ2-4
CSARRLAGNIQYF
>TRBV7-8|TRBJ1-1
CASSLGARLAEAFF
>TRBV4-3|TRBJ2-7
CASSQDPGLAGSYEQYF
>TRBV6-1|TRBJ2-7
CATVGPSYEQYF
>TRBV6-1|TRBJ1-5
CASRLRGDNQPQHF
>TRBV7-8|TRBJ2-7
CASSPWVGTSTMSVF
>TRBV4-1|TRBJ2-4
CASSQDGTGGTKNIQYF
>TRBV10-3|TRBJ2-2
CAISPAGSGELFF
>TRBV6-5|TRBJ2-7
CASSNVAYEQYF
>TRBV12-3/TRBV12-4|TRBJ2-1
CASTQSPNSYNEQFF
>TRBV7-2|TRBJ2-3
CASRRNGGSDTQYF
>TRBV7-2|TRBJ1-2
CASSLVARGYGYTF
>TRBV9|TRBJ2-2
CASSPKLISGELFF
>TRBV24-1|TRBJ1-3
CATSDLAVQRGRSGNTIYF
>TRBV7-9|TRBJ2-7
CASSSVGSADEQYF
>TRBV20-1|TRBJ2-1
CSARDLAGVYNEQFF
>TRBV14|TRBJ2-7
CASSPLDRIEGEQYF
>TRBV18|TRBJ2-2
CASSPPGPGSNTGELFF
>TRBV20-1|TRBJ1-1
CSATLPRGNTEAFF
>TRBV6-1|TRBJ2-7
CASSRMGGSSYEQYF
>TRBV11-2|TRBJ2-5
CASSSTSGRSETQYF
>TRBV27|TRBJ2-7
CASSASSSPYEQYF
>TRBV10-1|TRBJ2-5
CASSESTGHEETQYF
>TRBV7-9|TRBJ2-7
CASRDPRGEQYF
>TRBV7-9|TRBJ2-7
CASSLARASGRAEQYF
>TRBV5-4|TRBJ2-6
CASSPQGLAGANVLTF
>TRBV2|TRBJ2-1
CASKGGTSSYNEQFF
>TRBV10-3|TRBJ2-3
CAISPGTGVLSSTDTQYF
>TRBV28|TRBJ2-7
CASEGTKGASGKAYEQYF
>TRBV3-1|TRBJ2-1
CASSQLAGSYNEQFF
>TRBV4-3|TRBJ1-2
CASSQEAGGQGVYGYTF
>TRBV20-1|TRBJ2-1
CSAPSRRDNEQFF
>TRBV20-1|TRBJ2-2
CSAPPASGSHVEGELFF
>TRBV24-1|TRBJ2-1
CATSDPGTGRSYNEQFF
>TRBV5-1|TRBJ2-7
CASSPSGRGEEQYF
>TRBV3-1|TRBJ2-2
CASSQVSGTGELFF
>TRBV29-1|TRBJ2-1
CSARGGVSVYNEQFF
>TRBV12-3/TRBV12-4|TRBJ2-7
CASSISGTVYEQYF
>TRBV12-3/TRBV12-4|TRBJ2-7
CASSGRGTYEQYF
>TRBV20-1|TRBJ2-7
CSARDGTYVSYEQYF
>TRBV27|TRBJ2-1
CASSVSGGTYNEQFF